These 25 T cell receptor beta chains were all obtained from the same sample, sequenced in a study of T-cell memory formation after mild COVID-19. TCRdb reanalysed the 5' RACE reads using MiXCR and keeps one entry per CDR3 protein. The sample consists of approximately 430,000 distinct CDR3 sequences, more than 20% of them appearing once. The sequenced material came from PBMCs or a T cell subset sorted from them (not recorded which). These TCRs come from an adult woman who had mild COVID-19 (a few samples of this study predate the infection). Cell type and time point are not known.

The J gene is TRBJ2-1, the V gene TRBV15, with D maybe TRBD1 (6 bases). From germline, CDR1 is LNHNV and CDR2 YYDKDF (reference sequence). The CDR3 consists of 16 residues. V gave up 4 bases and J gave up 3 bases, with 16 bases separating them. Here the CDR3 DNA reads TGTGCCACCAGCATCTCGGGAACAGGGATCTACAATGAGCAGTTCTTC. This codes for CATSISGTGIYNEQFF.

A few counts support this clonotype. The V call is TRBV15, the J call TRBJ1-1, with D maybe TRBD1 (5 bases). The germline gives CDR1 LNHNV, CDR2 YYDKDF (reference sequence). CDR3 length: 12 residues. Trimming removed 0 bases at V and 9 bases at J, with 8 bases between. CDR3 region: CATSRDGGQAFF. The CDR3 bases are TGTGCCACCAGCAGAGATGGGGGACAAGCTTTCTTT.

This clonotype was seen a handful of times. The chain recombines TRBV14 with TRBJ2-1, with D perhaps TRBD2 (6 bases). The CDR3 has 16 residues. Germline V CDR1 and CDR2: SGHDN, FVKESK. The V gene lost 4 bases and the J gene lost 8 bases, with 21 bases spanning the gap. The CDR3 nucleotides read TGTGCCAGCAGCCTACTCGGGAGTGGGATTATCGATGAGCAGTTCTTC. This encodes CASSLLGSGIIDEQFF. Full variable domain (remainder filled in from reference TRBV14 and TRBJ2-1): EAGVTQFPSHSVIEKGQTVTLRCDPISGHDNLYWYRRVMGKEIKFLLHFVKESKQDESGMPNNRFLAERTGGTYSTLKVQPAELEDSGVYFCASSLLGSGIIDEQFFGPGTRLTVL.

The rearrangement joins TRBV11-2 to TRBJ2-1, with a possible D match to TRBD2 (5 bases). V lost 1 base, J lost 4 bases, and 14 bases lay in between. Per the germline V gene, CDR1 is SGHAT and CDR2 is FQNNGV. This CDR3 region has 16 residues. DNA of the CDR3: TGTGCCAGCAGCTTAGGTGTTTACGGGGAATACAATGAGCAGTTCTTC. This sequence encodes CASSLGVYGEYNEQFF.

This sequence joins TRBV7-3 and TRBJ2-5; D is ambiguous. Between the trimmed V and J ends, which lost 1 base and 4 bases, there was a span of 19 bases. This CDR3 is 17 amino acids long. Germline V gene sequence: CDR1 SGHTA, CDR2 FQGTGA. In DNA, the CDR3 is TGTGCCAGCAGCTTAAACCCTCCTCGACTCGGAGTAGAGACCCAGTACTTC. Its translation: CASSLNPPRLGVETQYF.

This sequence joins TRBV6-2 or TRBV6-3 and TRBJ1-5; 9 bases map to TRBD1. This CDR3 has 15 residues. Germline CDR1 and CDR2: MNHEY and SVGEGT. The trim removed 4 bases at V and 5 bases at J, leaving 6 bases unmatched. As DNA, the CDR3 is TGTGCCAGCAGTTCCCGGGACAGGGCGTATCAGCCCCAGCATTTT. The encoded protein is CASSSRDRAYQPQHF.

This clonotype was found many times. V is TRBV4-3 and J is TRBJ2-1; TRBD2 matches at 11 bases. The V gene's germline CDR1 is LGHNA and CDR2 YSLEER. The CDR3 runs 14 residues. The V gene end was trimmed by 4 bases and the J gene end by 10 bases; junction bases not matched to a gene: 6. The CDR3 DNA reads TGCGCCAGCAGCCGAACGGGACTAGCGGCCGAGCAGTTCTTC. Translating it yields CASSRTGLAAEQFF.

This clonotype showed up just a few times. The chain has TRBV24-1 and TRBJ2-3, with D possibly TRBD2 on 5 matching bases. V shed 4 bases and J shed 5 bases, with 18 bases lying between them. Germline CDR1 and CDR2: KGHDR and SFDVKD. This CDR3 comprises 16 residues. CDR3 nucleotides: TGTGCCACCAGTGACCCGGACTCAAAACCCATAGATACGCAGTATTTT. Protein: CATSDPDSKPIDTQYF.

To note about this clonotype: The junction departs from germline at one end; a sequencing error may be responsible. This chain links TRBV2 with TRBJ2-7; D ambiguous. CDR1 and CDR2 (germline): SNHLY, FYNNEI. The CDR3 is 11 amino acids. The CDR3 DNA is TGTGCCAGCAGTGATAGGACCCTTGGGGACTTC. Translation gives CASSDRTLGDF.

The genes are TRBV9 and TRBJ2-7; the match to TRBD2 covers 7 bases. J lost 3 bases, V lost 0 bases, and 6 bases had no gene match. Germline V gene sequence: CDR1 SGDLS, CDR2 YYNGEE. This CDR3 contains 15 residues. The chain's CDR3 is CASSVATGGYYEQYF. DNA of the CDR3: TGTGCCAGCAGCGTAGCTACGGGGGGTTACTACGAGCAGTACTTC. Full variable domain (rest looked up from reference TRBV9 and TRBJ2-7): DSGVTQTPKHLITATGQRVTLRCSPRSGDLSVYWYQQSLDQGLQFLIQYYNGEERAKGNILERFSAQQFPDLHSELNLSSLELGDSALYFCASSVATGGYYEQYFGPGTRLTVT.

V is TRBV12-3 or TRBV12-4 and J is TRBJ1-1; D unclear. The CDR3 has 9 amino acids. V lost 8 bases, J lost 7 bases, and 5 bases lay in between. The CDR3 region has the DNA TGTGCCAGCGGGATTGAAGCTTTCTTT. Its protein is CASGIEAFF.

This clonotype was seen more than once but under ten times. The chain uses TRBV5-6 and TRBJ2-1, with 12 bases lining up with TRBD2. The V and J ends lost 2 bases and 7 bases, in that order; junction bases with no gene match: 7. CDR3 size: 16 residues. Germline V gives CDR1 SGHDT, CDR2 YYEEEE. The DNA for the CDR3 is TGTGCCAGCAGCTTTGGACTAGCGGGACGGTCTAATGAGCAGTTCTTC. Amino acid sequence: CASSFGLAGRSNEQFF.

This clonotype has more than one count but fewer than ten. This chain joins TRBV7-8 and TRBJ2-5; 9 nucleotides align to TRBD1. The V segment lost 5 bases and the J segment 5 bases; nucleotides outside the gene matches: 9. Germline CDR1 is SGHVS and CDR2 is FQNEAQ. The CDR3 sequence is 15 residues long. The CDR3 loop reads CASSIRTGVYETQYF. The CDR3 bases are TGTGCCAGCAGCATCCGGACAGGGGTATACGAGACCCAGTACTTC. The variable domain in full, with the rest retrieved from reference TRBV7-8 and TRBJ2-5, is GAGVSQSPRYKVAKRGQDVALRCDPISGHVSLFWYQQALGQGPEFLTYFQNEAQLDKSGLPSDRFFAERPEGSVSTLKIQRTQQEDSAVYLCASSIRTGVYETQYFGPGTRLLVL.

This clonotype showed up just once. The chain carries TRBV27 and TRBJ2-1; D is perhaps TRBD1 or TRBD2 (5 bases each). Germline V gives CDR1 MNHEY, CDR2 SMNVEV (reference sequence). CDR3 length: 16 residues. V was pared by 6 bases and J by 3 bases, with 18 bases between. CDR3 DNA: TGTGCCAGCAGCCCAACCCGGGGCTGGGACTACAATGAGCAGTTCTTC. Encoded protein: CASSPTRGWDYNEQFF.

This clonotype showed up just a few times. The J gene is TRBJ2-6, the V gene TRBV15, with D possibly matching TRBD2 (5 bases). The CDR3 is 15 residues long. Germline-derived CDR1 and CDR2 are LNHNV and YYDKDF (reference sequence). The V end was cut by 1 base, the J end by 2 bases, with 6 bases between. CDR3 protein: CATSRVEAGANVLTF. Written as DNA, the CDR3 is TGTGCCACCAGCAGAGTGGAGGCTGGGGCCAACGTCCTGACTTTC. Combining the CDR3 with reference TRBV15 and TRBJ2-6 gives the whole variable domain DAMVIQNPRYQVTQFGKPVTLSCSQTLNHNVMYWYQQKSSQAPKLLFHYYDKDFNNEADTPDNFQSRRPNTSFCFLDIRSPGLGDTAMYLCATSRVEAGANVLTFGAGSRLTVL.

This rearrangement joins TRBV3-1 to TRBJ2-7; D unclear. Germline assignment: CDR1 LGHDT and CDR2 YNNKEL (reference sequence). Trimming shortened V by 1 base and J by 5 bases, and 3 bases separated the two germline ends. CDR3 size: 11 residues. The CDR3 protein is CASSQVHEQYF. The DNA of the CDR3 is TGTGCCAGCAGCCAAGTCCACGAGCAGTACTTC.

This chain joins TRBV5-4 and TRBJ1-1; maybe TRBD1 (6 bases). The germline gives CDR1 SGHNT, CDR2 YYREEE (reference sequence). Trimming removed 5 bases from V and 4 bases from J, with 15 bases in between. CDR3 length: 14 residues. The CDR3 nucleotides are TGTGCCAGCAGTTCGTCCGGGACAAGCACTGAAGCTTTCTTT. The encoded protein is CASSSSGTSTEAFF.

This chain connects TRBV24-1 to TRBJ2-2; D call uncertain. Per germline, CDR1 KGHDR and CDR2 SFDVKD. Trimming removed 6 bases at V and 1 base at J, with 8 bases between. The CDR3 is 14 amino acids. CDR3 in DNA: TGTGCCACCAGTCAGACGCTGAACACCGGGGAGCTGTTTTTT. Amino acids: CATSQTLNTGELFF.

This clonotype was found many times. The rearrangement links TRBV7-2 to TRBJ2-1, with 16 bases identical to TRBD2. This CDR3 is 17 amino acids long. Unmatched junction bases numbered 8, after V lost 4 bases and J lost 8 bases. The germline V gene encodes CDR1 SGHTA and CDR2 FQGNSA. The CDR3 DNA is TGTGCCAGCAGCTCCCCGGGACTAGCGGGGGGGCTCTATGAGCAGTTCTTC. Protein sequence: CASSSPGLAGGLYEQFF.

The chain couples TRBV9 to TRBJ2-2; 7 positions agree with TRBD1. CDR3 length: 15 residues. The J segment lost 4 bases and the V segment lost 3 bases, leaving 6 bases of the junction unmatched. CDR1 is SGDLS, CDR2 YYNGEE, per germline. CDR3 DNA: TGTGCCAGCAGCGGACAGGGAACTGGCACCGGGGAGCTGTTTTTT. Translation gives CASSGQGTGTGELFF.

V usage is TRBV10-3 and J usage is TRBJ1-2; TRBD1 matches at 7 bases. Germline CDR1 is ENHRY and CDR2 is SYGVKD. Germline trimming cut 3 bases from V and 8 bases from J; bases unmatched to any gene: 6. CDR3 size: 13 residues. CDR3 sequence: CAISDKGAKGYTF. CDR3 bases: TGTGCCATCAGTGATAAGGGGGCGAAGGGCTACACCTTC.

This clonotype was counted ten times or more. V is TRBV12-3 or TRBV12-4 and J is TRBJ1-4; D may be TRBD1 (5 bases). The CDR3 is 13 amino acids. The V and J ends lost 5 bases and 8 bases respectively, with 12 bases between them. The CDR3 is CASSSQGAEKLFF. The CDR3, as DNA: TGTGCCAGCAGTAGTCAGGGTGCGGAAAAACTGTTTTTT.

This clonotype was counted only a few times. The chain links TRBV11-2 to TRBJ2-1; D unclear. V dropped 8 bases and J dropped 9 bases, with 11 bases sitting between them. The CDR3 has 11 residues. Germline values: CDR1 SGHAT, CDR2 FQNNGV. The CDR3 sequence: CASSSWSEQFF. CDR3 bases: TGTGCCAGCTCCTCGTGGAGTGAGCAGTTCTTC.

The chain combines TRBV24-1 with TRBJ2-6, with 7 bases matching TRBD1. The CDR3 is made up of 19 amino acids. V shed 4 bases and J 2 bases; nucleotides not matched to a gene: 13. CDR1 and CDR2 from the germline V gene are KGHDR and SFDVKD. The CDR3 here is CATSDPGQDLFAGANVLTF. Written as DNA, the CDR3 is TGTGCCACCAGTGACCCTGGACAGGACCTCTTCGCTGGGGCCAACGTCCTGACTTTC.

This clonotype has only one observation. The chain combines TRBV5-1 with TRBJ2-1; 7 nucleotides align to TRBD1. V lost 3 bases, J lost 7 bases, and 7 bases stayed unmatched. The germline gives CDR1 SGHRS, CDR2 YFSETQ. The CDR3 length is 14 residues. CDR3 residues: CASSWQTGNNEQFF. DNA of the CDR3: TGCGCCAGCAGCTGGCAGACAGGGAATAATGAGCAGTTCTTC.